What follows are 28 T cell receptor beta chains derived from one specimen sequenced in a study of cytomegalovirus exposure and HLA in healthy donors. 13 Jbeta primers and 60 Vbeta primers were used for the PCR. Some clones are missing from TCRdb's copy, which holds only in-frame ones; the method was immunoSEQ multiplex PCR. The sample includes under 130,000 clones, 60% to 80% of them seen just once. The material sequenced was PBMCs. The receptors come from a man aged 45 to 65 in good health and CMV-seropositive.

This chain connects TRBV9 to TRBJ2-5, with TRBD1 as a possible D gene (6 bases). Trimming took 2 bases from V and 4 from J, leaving 12 bases between them. CDR3 length: 14 residues. Germline CDR1 is SGDLS and CDR2 is YYNGEE. CDR3 residues: CASSVSTGIETQYF. CDR3 coding DNA: TGTGCCAGCAGCGTTTCCACAGGGATAGAGACCCAGTACTTC.

This rearrangement joins TRBV19 to TRBJ1-2; D ambiguous. Trimming removed 4 bases at V and 6 bases at J, with 15 bases between. This CDR3 has 14 residues. Germline-derived CDR1 and CDR2 are LNHDA and SQIVND (reference sequence). The CDR3 bases are TGTGCCAGTAGTACCCAGAGACGGGAGAATGGCTACACCTTC. The encoded protein is CASSTQRRENGYTF.

The chain joins TRBV27 to TRBJ2-3; D gene uncertain. Trimming left V 6 bases short and J 5 bases short, with 15 bases between. CDR1 and CDR2 (germline): MNHEY, SMNVEV (reference sequence). The CDR3 is made up of 14 amino acids. DNA of the CDR3: TGTGCCAGCAGCCCACCCGACTCCCTAGATACGCAGTATTTT. The encoded protein is CASSPPDSLDTQYF.

The chain couples TRBV18 to TRBJ2-7, with D possibly matching TRBD2 (5 bases). The CDR3 covers 13 residues. V was trimmed by 3 bases and J by 5 bases, leaving 11 bases between them. Germline CDR1 is KGHSH and CDR2 is LQKENI. Here the CDR3 reads CASSPTNSDEQYF. In DNA form, the CDR3 reads TGTGCCAGCTCACCGACTAACTCAGACGAGCAGTACTTC.

This clone was counted once. This sequence joins TRBV4-2 and TRBJ1-2; no reliable D call. The CDR3 is 12 amino acids. Deletions cut 4 bases from V and 8 bases from J, with 11 bases between. Germline-derived CDR1 and CDR2 are LGHNA and YNFKEQ. In DNA form, the CDR3 reads TGTGCCAGCAGCCTTCGGACGGGAGGCTACACCTTC. Translated, it gives CASSLRTGGYTF.

V usage is TRBV5-6 and J usage is TRBJ2-7; 12 bases fit TRBD2. CDR3 length equals 16 residues. Germline trimming cut 2 bases from V and 0 bases from J; bases unmatched to any gene: 3. CDR1 is SGHDT, CDR2 YYEEEE, per germline. CDR3 region: CASSFGLAGLSYEQYF. The CDR3 nucleotides read TGTGCCAGCAGCTTCGGACTAGCGGGACTCTCCTACGAGCAGTACTTC.

The chain is built from TRBV25-1 and TRBJ2-5; weak D call: TRBD2 (7 bases). V lost 1 base to trimming and J lost 5 bases, with 14 bases between them. This CDR3 is 15 amino acids long. Germline CDR1 reads MGHDK; CDR2 reads SYGVNS. The DNA for the CDR3 is TGTGCCAGCAGTGAATTGGGCGGGGGCGGGGAGACCCAGTACTTC. This gives the protein CASSELGGGGETQYF.

The V call is TRBV6-1, the J call TRBJ2-1, with a possible D match to TRBD2 (6 bases). The germline V gene has CDR1 MNHNS and CDR2 SASEGT. There are 12 residues in the CDR3. With 1 base removed from V and 12 bases from J, the gap between germline ends came to 10 bases. The DNA for the CDR3 is TGTGCCAGCAGTGAAGGACGGCGGGGGCAGTTCTTC. It specifies CASSEGRRGQFF.

This clone was counted once. The chain combines TRBV6-4 with TRBJ2-5; D may be TRBD2 (5 bases). The germline V gene encodes CDR1 MRHNA and CDR2 SNTAGT. V lost 7 bases and J lost 4, with 25 bases in between. The CDR3 sequence is 17 residues long. The CDR3 bases are TGTGCCAGCATGCTGGTACATCGGAGAGGGCAGCGAGAGACCCAGTACTTC. As protein: CASMLVHRRGQRETQYF.

This chain connects TRBV10-1 to TRBJ1-1; D possibly corresponds to TRBD1 (5 bases). Germline-derived CDR1 and CDR2 are WNHNN and SYGVQD (reference sequence). The CDR3 covers 13 residues. V lost 4 bases, J lost 7 bases, and 13 bases lay in between. The CDR3 here is CASSVTLQGEAFF. The CDR3 DNA reads as TGCGCCAGCAGTGTGACTCTCCAGGGTGAAGCTTTCTTT.

This clone has just a few counts. The chain combines TRBV10-3 with TRBJ2-3; maybe TRBD2 (6 bases). The length of the CDR3 is 15 residues. V was cut by 2 bases and J by 2 bases, with 11 bases left in between. Germline lookup yields CDR1 ENHRY and CDR2 SYGVKD. The CDR3 loop reads CAISEGGRTTDTQYF. The CDR3 region has the DNA TGTGCCATCAGTGAGGGAGGGAGAACCACAGATACGCAGTATTTT.

The chain joins TRBV28 to TRBJ2-1; 7 bases fit TRBD1. The CDR3 spans 16 residues. The junction had 15 bases not matched to a gene; V was cut back by 5 bases and J by 8 bases. The germline V gene has CDR1 MDHEN and CDR2 SYDVKM. The CDR3 region is CASSRYRGRGQYEQFF. The CDR3 coding sequence is TGTGCCAGCAGTCGGTACAGGGGAAGAGGGCAATATGAGCAGTTCTTC.

This chain links TRBV5-1 with TRBJ2-5; 10 bases fit TRBD1. Germline loops: CDR1 SGHRS, CDR2 YFSETQ. The CDR3 runs to 15 residues. The ends lost 3 bases at V and 3 bases at J; junction bases unmatched: 5. CDR3 nucleotide sequence: TGCGCCAGCAGCTGGGCCGGGACAGGGGAAGAGACCCAGTACTTC. This encodes CASSWAGTGEETQYF.

CDR3 bases: TGTGCCAGCAGCGACAGAAACCAAGAGACCCAGTACTTC. This encodes CASSDRNQETQYF. This chain links TRBV9 with TRBJ2-5; D is uncertain. V was clipped by 3 bases and J by 0 bases, with 6 bases between them. CDR1 and CDR2 from the germline V gene are SGDLS and YYNGEE. This CDR3 spans 13 amino acids. The complete variable domain, with remaining parts taken from reference TRBV9 and TRBJ2-5, reads DSGVTQTPKHLITATGQRVTLRCSPRSGDLSVYWYQQSLDQGLQFLIQYYNGEERAKGNILERFSAQQFPDLHSELNLSSLELGDSALYFCASSDRNQETQYFGPGTRLLVL.

The rearrangement uses TRBV14 and TRBJ2-3; 14 positions match TRBD2. The CDR3 totals 17 residues. Germline V gene sequence: CDR1 SGHDN, CDR2 FVKESK. J lost 1 base, V lost 4 bases, and 4 bases had no gene match. In DNA form, the CDR3 reads TGTGCCAGCAGCCCGGGACTAGCGGGAGAAGGCACAGATACGCAGTATTTT. It specifies CASSPGLAGEGTDTQYF.

This chain connects TRBV5-6 to TRBJ1-2, with TRBD1 matching 7 bases. The V gene's germline CDR1 is SGHDT and CDR2 YYEEEE. Trimming took 4 bases from V and 5 from J; bases not matched to a gene: 14. CDR3 size: 16 residues. The CDR3 DNA is TGTGCCAGCAGCAGCCTCCTCGACAGGGTTGAGTATGGCTACACCTTC. It encodes CASSSLLDRVEYGYTF.

This sequence joins TRBV27 and TRBJ1-2; 10 nucleotides agree with TRBD1. Germline V gives CDR1 MNHEY, CDR2 SMNVEV (reference sequence). The CDR3 length is 14 residues. Trimming removed 5 bases from V and 7 bases from J; junction bases left unmatched: 7. The CDR3 here is CASSPDRGLGGYTF. The CDR3 DNA reads as TGTGCCAGCAGTCCTGACAGGGGGCTCGGTGGCTACACCTTC.

The V call is TRBV7-2, the J call TRBJ2-3; TRBD2 aligns across 7 bases. Looked up from germline, CDR1 is SGHTA and CDR2 is FQGNSA. Trimming took 1 base from V and 3 from J; bases not matched to a gene: 4. The CDR3 runs 15 residues. CDR3 residues: CASSLVGGGTDTQYF. DNA for the CDR3: TGTGCCAGCAGCTTAGTTGGGGGGGGGACAGATACGCAGTATTTT.

This chain links TRBV5-6 with TRBJ2-5; D remains ambiguous. The ends were cut back, 3 bases at V and 5 bases at J, with 11 bases in the middle. The CDR3 has 13 residues. The V gene's germline CDR1 is SGHDT and CDR2 YYEEEE. CDR3 loop: CASSSIVSETQYF. CDR3 DNA sequence: TGTGCCAGCAGCTCCATAGTGTCTGAGACCCAGTACTTC.

This sequence joins TRBV14 and TRBJ2-1; 11 nucleotides agree with TRBD2. The CDR3 runs to 15 residues. Germline trimming cut 4 bases from V and 6 bases from J; bases unmatched to any gene: 5. Per germline, CDR1 SGHDN and CDR2 FVKESK. As DNA, the CDR3 is TGTGCCAGCAGCCCGACTAGCGGGGAGGTCAATGAGCAGTTCTTC. Residues: CASSPTSGEVNEQFF.

This rearrangement joins TRBV5-6 to TRBJ1-1; no definite D call. Trimming cost V 0 bases and J 3 bases, with 6 bases left between them. The CDR3 is made up of 13 amino acids. Per the germline V gene, CDR1 is SGHDT and CDR2 is YYEEEE. CDR3 nucleotide sequence: TGTGCCAGCAGCTTGGGGCGGTACACTGAAGCTTTCTTT. Amino acid sequence: CASSLGRYTEAFF.

The chain recombines TRBV5-6 with TRBJ2-7; 11 nucleotides match TRBD2. This CDR3 region has 15 residues. The V segment lost 2 bases and the J segment 5 bases; nucleotides outside the gene matches: 6. Per germline, CDR1 SGHDT and CDR2 YYEEEE. The CDR3 coding sequence is TGTGCCAGCAGCTTTCTTAGCGGGGGGGGGAACGAGCAGTACTTC. Protein product: CASSFLSGGGNEQYF.

J is TRBJ2-1 and V is TRBV5-1; 7 nucleotides match TRBD2. V lost 0 bases, J lost 3 bases, and 6 bases stayed unmatched. This CDR3 contains 16 residues. Per germline, CDR1 SGHRS and CDR2 YFSETQ. CDR3 in DNA: TGCGCCAGCAGCTTGGTCGCGGGGGAAAACTACAATGAGCAGTTCTTC. It translates to CASSLVAGENYNEQFF.

The rearrangement links TRBV19 to TRBJ1-3; maybe TRBD1 (6 bases). Trimming left V 4 bases short and J 2 bases short, with 15 bases between. Germline CDR1 reads LNHDA; CDR2 reads SQIVND (reference sequence). The CDR3 sequence is 16 residues long. The CDR3 DNA sequence: TGTGCCAGTAGTACCCCCACAGGGTCCCCTGGAAACACCATATATTTT. Amino acid sequence: CASSTPTGSPGNTIYF. Using reference TRBV19 and TRBJ1-3 for the parts outside the CDR3, the full variable domain is DGGITQSPKYLFRKEGQNVTLSCEQNLNHDAMYWYRQDPGQGLRLIYYSQIVNDFQKGDIAEGYSVSREKKESFPLTVTSAQKNPTAFYLCASSTPTGSPGNTIYFGEGSWLTVV.

The chain joins TRBV19 to TRBJ1-5, with D perhaps TRBD1 (5 bases). The CDR3 contains 19 residues. Trimming pared 0 bases from V and 2 bases from J, leaving 20 bases between. CDR1 is LNHDA and CDR2 is SQIVND in the germline V gene (reference sequence). CDR3 in DNA: TGTGCCAGTAGTATAGATGGTTCTGCAGGGTTTGTCGGCAATCAGCCCCAGCATTTT. This translates into CASSIDGSAGFVGNQPQHF.

J is TRBJ2-5 and V is TRBV4-2, with TRBD2 as a possible D gene (6 bases). The CDR3 runs to 15 residues. CDR1 is LGHNA and CDR2 is YNFKEQ in the germline V gene. Trimming removed 7 bases from V and 1 base from J, with 16 bases in between. This chain's CDR3 is CASTRDFLTQETQYF. The CDR3, as DNA: TGTGCCAGCACCCGGGACTTTCTTACCCAAGAGACCCAGTACTTC.

The chain has TRBV10-2 and TRBJ2-2; D might be TRBD1 (6 bases). Trimming cost V 6 bases and J 4 bases, with 15 bases left between them. The germline gives CDR1 WSHSY, CDR2 SAAADI. The CDR3 length is 15 residues. Here the CDR3 reads CASRNQGSSTGELFF. In nucleotides, the CDR3 is TGCGCCAGCAGGAATCAGGGGTCGAGCACCGGGGAGCTGTTTTTT.

This clone was seen a few times. The rearrangement uses TRBV7-2 and TRBJ2-7; 7 bases are shared with TRBD1. Trimming at V came to 5 bases and at J to 2 bases, leaving 9 bases not matched to a gene. The CDR3 length is 15 residues. CDR1 and CDR2 (germline): SGHTA, FQGNSA. In DNA, the CDR3 is TGTGCCAGCAGCACCGGGACAGCTGGACCCTACGAGCAGTACTTC. Translating it yields CASSTGTAGPYEQYF. Looking up the rest from reference TRBV7-2 and TRBJ2-7 gives the full variable domain: GAGVSQSPSNKVTEKGKDVELRCDPISGHTALYWYRQSLGQGLEFLIYFQGNSAPDKSGLPSDRFSAERTGGSVSTLTIQRTQQEDSAVYLCASSTGTAGPYEQYFGPGTRLTVT.